What follows describes a single T cell receptor (beta chain). It lacks a known antigen. No quality values exist for individual bases; no much larger clone is one base distant. The CDR3, cysteine through phenylalanine, is 17 amino acids long. Left in the record is the CDR3 DNA by itself, 51 bases read in frame from the first base. V was cut back by 1 base and J by 4 bases, leaving a gap of 17 bases between them. From the germline V gene, CDR1 is SGDLS and CDR2 is YYNGEE. The data stem from a study of cytomegalovirus exposure and HLA in healthy donors (TCRdb year 2017). With regard to the full study: An earlier analysis of 587 of the donors reported 250 to 300 Gb of sequence data and 90 million to 120 million unique TCR beta sequences obtained from about 179 million T cells. An early release that covered some 640 HLA-typed donors contained approximately 300 gigabases of sequencing data and roughly 84 million unique TCR sequences. Among the approximately 400 genotyped donors, about 83% belonged to the genetic ancestry cluster associated with self-reported Caucasian donors. The study was designed to test whether signatures of past pathogen exposure could be identified by cataloging public T cell receptors. The T cell repertoires of roughly 660 subjects were profiled by immunosequencing and related to cytomegalovirus serostatus. Besides the first cohort of roughly 700 subjects, a separate validation cohort made up of over 100 different subjects was used. The study combined high-throughput TCR immunosequencing, statistical association of individual TCRs with disease status, and machine learning to predict cytomegalovirus infection status. A later analysis re-analyzed previously published TCR beta repertoires from 600 to 850 donors and added high-resolution HLA genotyping to study TCR occurrence patterns. In the later analysis, no new phenotypic data were used to find candidate immune exposures; instead, reliance was placed on TCR beta sequences and their occurrence across donors. An earlier analysis of 587 of the donors applied high-throughput TCR beta sequencing to assess whether each TCR beta V gene segment acted as functional or pseudogenic. Donor age, sex, ethnicity and CMV serostatus were compiled alongside the repertoire data. Genome-wide SNP genotypes for about 55% of the roughly 670 donors were used in a later genetic analysis, which treated that subset as a discovery cohort. All discovery cohort repertoires had been generated using a single sequencing platform. Class I and class II HLA loci were covered by the typing at four-digit resolution. The number of typed donors differed by locus: about 620-640 for A, B, C, DRB1 and DQB1; approximately 540 for DQA1; around 610 for DPA1; and about 450 for DPB1. Four to six DR-DQ haplotypes were handled as single units for association and clustering, since linkage in the cohort was strong. Among around 400 genotyped donors of the cohort, an average of around 220,000 unique TCR beta nucleotide sequences was sequenced per donor, of which roughly 17% were non-productive.

Libraries were made using the immunoSEQ multiplex PCR assay. For the multiplex PCR, a mixture combining 60 forward primers for TCR Vbeta segments and 13 reverse primers for TCR Jbeta segments was used. The CDR3 region of rearranged TCR beta genes was amplified from genomic DNA with a multiplex PCR assay. The Illumina HiSeq System was used to sequence the amplified TCR beta libraries as 87-base-pair reads. Regarding the original processing steps: A later analysis counted 65 million to 90 million unique TCR beta chains across the approximately 700 repertoires, and approximately 11 million of these chains were shared by at least two donors. Raw reads were error-corrected and collapsed into unique sequences with a nearest-neighbor algorithm that merged closely related sequences to remove PCR and sequencing errors. CDR3 sequences were aligned to IMGT reference sequences to assign V, D and J gene segments. For a sequence to be retained, a match of at least six nucleotides to both a V gene segment and a J gene segment was required. Rearrangements were called productive when the CDR3 lacked stop codons and stayed in frame with V and J; all others were non-productive. CDR3 was defined by IMGT convention, running from the second conserved V-encoded cysteine to the conserved J-encoded phenylalanine. The earlier analysis of 550 to 650 of the donors excluded any sequence lacking an unambiguous match to a single V gene segment. An earlier analysis of a few hundred of the donors called V segments functional above 56.7% productive rearrangements and segregating when the between-donor standard deviation exceeded 5%. To diagnose cytomegalovirus status from the catalog of TCR beta chain sequences, a statistical classification framework was built. In a later analysis, V and J genes were assigned by comparing TCR nucleotide sequences against IMGT/GENE-DB human TR gene sequences. In a later analysis, CDR3 sequences and most-parsimonious VDJ recombination scenarios were assigned using the TCRdist pipeline. In a later analysis, each TCR beta chain was defined by its CDR3 amino acid sequence together with its V-gene family, and reads lacking a unique V-gene family were excluded. In a later analysis, several hundred highly shared, low-generation-probability nucleotide sequences were removed to address suspected cross-contamination and a sequencing artifact. For each public chain, a later analysis derived a clonal expansion index from normalized ranks of inferred template counts within each repertoire. In a later analysis, generation probabilities were computed using a VDJ recombination model fitted to out-of-frame rearrangements, and the results were checked against IGoR. In a later analysis, hypergeometric tests were used to score TCR-TCR, TCR-HLA and TCR-CMV co-occurrence, with a repertoire-size bias correction applied to TCR pairs. To estimate false discovery rates, a later analysis permuted the HLA or CMV assignments 20 times. A later analysis grouped co-occurring TCRs with DBSCAN, adding TCRdist sequence similarity when clustering within HLA-allele-positive subsets. Repertoires with fewer than 30,000 or more than 120,000 public chains, plus five repertoires with anomalous nucleotide sharing, were excluded from co-occurrence clustering. This is the immuneACCESS table as TCRdb keeps it, with only in-frame sequences that have V and J called. A part of the clones is gone; compared with another copy, unresolved V genes explain less than half, and the rest is unexplained. Clone size and V and J calls were adopted from that table, with D and trimming inferred from the DNA. This sample has 95,000 to 100,000 clones in its table, and about four fifths of those were observed once. The ten largest clones represent less than 2% of the sample.

Points the paper makes about the study in general: Cytomegalovirus status was reported to be diagnosed by the classifier with high specificity and sensitivity in both the original and validation cohorts. In a later analysis, 16,951 TCR beta sequences were associated with specific HLA alleles at a false discovery rate of 0.05. When HLA alleles, especially DR and DQ, strongly co-occurred, TCR associations were difficult to assign to individual alleles. In a later analysis, the rate of TCR association differed among HLA loci, with DRB1 alleles having the most associated TCRs and HLA-C alleles having the fewest. A group of highly shared sequence variants was considered likely to be a technical artifact of the sequencing pipeline. Presence/absence analyses assumed roughly uniform sequencing depth across donors, an assumption that may not hold. It was suggested by the authors that the approach could potentially be generalized to other disease states and immunological phenotypes. Three of the identified cytomegalovirus-associated TCR beta chains were confirmed in vitro to be specific for cytomegalovirus antigens. Several of the top co-occurrence clusters appeared to be linked to parvovirus B19, influenza, CMV and Epstein-Barr virus, according to a later analysis. This cohort had only TCR beta chains sequenced, and the lack of alpha or paired-chain data limited which features could be detected. V-gene and J-gene trimming of TCR beta chains was associated with a missense DCLRE1C variant in a later genetic analysis, and the association was replicated in an independent cohort. Most TCR sequences were observed very rarely across donors, whereas some public TCRs were present in many individuals. Compared with the roughly 670-donor mean, donors in an Asian-associated ancestry cluster had fewer N-insertions in productive TCRs, according to a later genetic analysis. Linkage disequilibrium might explain the correlated functional status among segregating V segments, but an unknown experimental factor could not be excluded. Because HLA typing was missing for some donors at each locus, association tests included only the typed subset. The study gave a list of roughly 150 TCR beta chains associated with cytomegalovirus. Some IMGT-functional V segments, including TRBV6-2 and TRBV6-3, could not be told apart with the 87-base-pair reads, so those segments were excluded. A further reported finding was that TCR beta sequences accurately predicted the HLA-A and HLA-B alleles for most subjects in the first cohort. Roughly 17 rarely observed V segments, including chromosome 9 orphons, were excluded from the earlier analysis of approximately 500 of the donors because counts were too low. Broadly in line with IMGT annotations, most TCR beta V segments showed up in productive rearrangements about 87% or about 30% of the time in an earlier analysis of several hundred of the donors. In a later analysis, HLA-associated TCR beta chains showed more clonal expansion and lower generation probabilities than non-associated chains that were equally common. Most CMV-associated TCR beta chains appeared to be HLA-restricted in a later analysis, and the HLA associations seemed to be driven largely by CMV exposure. Immune exposure information for the cohort was limited to CMV serostatus.

In total, approximately 690 healthy bone marrow donors made up the cohort. All cohort members were sampled while nominally healthy, although unrecorded immune exposures were likely present. The donor was CMV seronegative and belonged to the group of 352 seronegative cohort members. Each donor provided a peripheral blood sample, and peripheral blood mononuclear cells were used for TCR beta sequencing. Genomic DNA was extracted from the blood cell samples with the Qiagen DNeasy Blood Extraction Kit. The receptor's source is a woman aged 40-49 years in good health and CMV-seronegative. Sequences were obtained from PBMCs. The rearrangement joined TRBV9 to TRBJ2-2; TRBD2 is a weak D gene call, 7 bases matching. The encoded CDR3 is CASSVFGGRGATGELFF. The DNA is as follows: TGTGCCAGCAGCGTATTTGGTGGCCGGGGGGCCACCGGGGAGCTGTTTTTT.